The present TCR beta chain was sequenced within a study of patients and donors after allogeneic stem cell transplantation. This CDR3 spans 13 amino acids. With 4 bases removed from V and 3 bases from J, the gap between germline ends came to 10 bases. Germline CDR1 is SGDLS and CDR2 is YYNGEE. TCRdb processed the RT-PCR reads anew with MiXCR; each CDR3 protein has one entry. The data hold approximately 200,000 distinct CDR3 sequences, with approximately 41% observed a single time. This clonotype turned up a few times. The J gene is TRBJ1-1, the V gene TRBV9, with D tentatively TRBD1 (5 bases). This clonotype originated in a human donor who was either an allogeneic HSCT recipient or a stem cell or donor lymphocyte infusion donor (not recorded which). It is not recorded whose cells these are; they may come from a transplant donor. Specimen: blood, either unsorted or a sorted T cell fraction (not recorded which). This CDR3 is CASSPGGYTEAFF. The DNA of the CDR3 is TGTGCCAGCAGCCCTGGGGGGTACACTGAAGCTTTCTTT. The whole variable domain, remainder taken from reference TRBV9 and TRBJ1-1, is DSGVTQTPKHLITATGQRVTLRCSPRSGDLSVYWYQQSLDQGLQFLIQYYNGEERAKGNILERFSAQQFPDLHSELNLSSLELGDSALYFCASSPGGYTEAFFGQGTRLTVV.